The 15 T cell receptor beta chains listed next were all sequenced from one sample in a study of molecular identifiers for immune sequencing clone quantification. TCRdb recomputed calls from the PCR reads with MiXCR, one row per CDR3 protein. The table includes tens of thousands of distinct CDR3 sequences, about a sixth detected once. The sample taken for sequencing was naive CD8+ T cells from blood, with Jurkat cell RNA spiked in. Subset meaning: FACS-sorted CD8+CD4-CCR7+CD45RA+ naive T cells. These TCRs come from a human donor in good health. Some libraries in this study had Jurkat cell RNA spiked in.

This clonotype came up many times. The chain employs TRBV7-8 and TRBJ1-1; 7 bases fit TRBD1. This CDR3 spans 16 amino acids. The germline CDR1 and CDR2 sequences are SGHVS and FQNEAQ. The J segment lost 1 base and the V segment lost 5 bases, leaving 10 bases of the junction unmatched. As DNA, the CDR3 is TGTGCCAGCAGCCCGAGACAGGGCCCATGGAACACTGAAGCTTTCTTT. This gives the protein CASSPRQGPWNTEAFF.

This clonotype appeared many times. CDR3 coding DNA: TGTGCCAGCAGCGTTCGGATCGGGACTAGCGCCGAGACCCAGTACTTC. It encodes CASSVRIGTSAETQYF. The V call is TRBV4-2, the J call TRBJ2-5; TRBD2 matches at 10 bases. Trimming cost V 5 bases and J 5 bases; bases outside gene matches: 11. The CDR3 is 16 amino acids. Per the germline V gene, CDR1 is LGHNA and CDR2 is YNFKEQ.

The chain couples TRBV5-1 to TRBJ2-3; D unclear. Germline CDR1 and CDR2: SGHRS and YFSETQ. The V end lost 3 bases, the J end lost 4 bases, and 18 bases lay between the germline ends. This CDR3 contains 16 residues. CDR3 nucleotide sequence: TGCGCCAGCAGCTGGAGCCGGGTTGTTACGCCAGATACGCAGTATTTT. Translation gives CASSWSRVVTPDTQYF.

This clonotype was seen a few times. CDR3 in amino acids: CACGVAPGGSYGYTF. The CDR3 bases are TGTGCCTGCGGGGTTGCTCCGGGGGGCAGCTATGGCTACACCTTC. The chain is built from TRBV28 and TRBJ1-2; TRBD1 is a possible D gene (6 bases). The V end was cut by 11 bases, the J end by 4 bases, with 23 bases between. Germline CDR1 is MDHEN and CDR2 is SYDVKM. This CDR3 comprises 15 residues.

This clonotype was observed once. Just one base apart from a much larger clone, this may be a read error. The genes are TRBV6-5 and TRBJ2-5, with D tentatively TRBD2 (6 bases). In germline, CDR1 is MNHEY, CDR2 SVGAGI. This CDR3 has 14 residues. In DNA form, the CDR3 reads TGTGCCAGCAGTTGGGCGGGGTCCCAAAAGACCCAGTACTTC. It is translated as CASSWAGSQKTQYF.

This clonotype was counted many times. The gene calls are TRBV28 and TRBJ2-7, with 13 positions matching TRBD2. The V gene end was trimmed by 4 bases and the J gene end by 0 bases; junction bases not matched to a gene: 9. Germline loops: CDR1 MDHEN, CDR2 SYDVKM. The CDR3 consists of 18 residues. Here the CDR3 reads CASSSPGLAGIPSYEQYF. In nucleotides, the CDR3 is TGTGCCAGCAGTTCCCCGGGACTAGCGGGAATACCCTCCTACGAGCAGTACTTC.

For this clonotype: A read error may explain this, as a much larger clone is one base away. The chain carries TRBV4-1 and TRBJ2-1; D remains unclear. V lost 4 bases and J 8 bases, leaving 15 bases between the germline ends. The CDR3 extends over 14 amino acids. Per the germline V gene, CDR1 is MGHRA and CDR2 is YSYEKL. CDR3 coding DNA: TGCGCCAGCAGCCGAGCCCCCCTAGGCGATGAGCAGTTCTTC. Protein product: CASSRAPLGDEQFF.

This clonotype was recorded many times. The rearrangement joins TRBV7-9 to TRBJ2-7; the D gene is possibly TRBD2 (6 bases). V dropped 1 base and J dropped 9 bases, with 22 bases sitting between them. The CDR3 has 16 amino acids. The germline V gene has CDR1 SEHNR and CDR2 FQNEAQ (reference sequence). This CDR3 reads CASSLDIWDSTAGQYF. The CDR3 region has the DNA TGTGCCAGCAGCTTAGATATTTGGGACTCCACCGCGGGGCAGTACTTC.

About this clonotype: Being one base from a much bigger clone, this may be a read error. The DNA is omitted, as the CDR3 cannot be located on it reliably, and the CDR3 follows TCRdb's listing. J is TRBJ2-3 and V is TRBV6-1; the table assigns TRBD1, which was not confirmed against the DNA. CDR1 is MNHNS, CDR2 SASEGT, per germline. Ends included, the CDR3 has 16 residues. The CDR3 reads CASSVVFALGADTQSF.

Many counts were recorded for this clonotype. The chain recombines TRBV20-1 with TRBJ2-3, with D unresolved. The CDR3 consists of 14 residues. The germline gives CDR1 DFQATT, CDR2 SNEGSKA (reference sequence). Trimming removed 1 base from V and 0 bases from J, with 8 bases in between. The CDR3 spells CSARVRFSTDTQYF. As DNA, the CDR3 is TGCAGTGCTAGAGTCCGATTCAGCACAGATACGCAGTATTTT.

The chain couples TRBV12-3 or TRBV12-4 to TRBJ1-3, with D hard to call. Trimming shortened V by 5 bases and J by 0 bases, and 11 bases separated the two germline ends. The CDR3 has 15 residues. The CDR3 here is CASSPLGISGNTIYF. The CDR3 bases are TGTGCCAGCAGTCCCCTGGGGATCTCTGGAAACACCATATATTTT.

This clonotype has at least ten counts. The rearrangement links TRBV15 to TRBJ2-2; no firm D call. Germline V lookup: CDR1 LNHNV, CDR2 YYDKDF (reference sequence). There are 12 residues in the CDR3. The V and J ends lost 4 bases and 6 bases respectively, with 6 bases between them. CDR3 loop: CATSNGAGELFF. CDR3 in DNA: TGTGCCACCAGCAATGGAGCCGGGGAGCTGTTTTTT.

This clonotype occurred many times. The chain is built from TRBV7-6 and TRBJ1-4; 10 nucleotides align to TRBD1. V lost 5 bases, J lost 4 bases, and 13 bases stayed unmatched. The CDR3 loop spans 18 amino acids. CDR1 and CDR2 from the germline V gene are SGHVS and FNYEAQ. CDR3 sequence (DNA): TGTGCCAGCAGCCCCTTTAGTCCGACAGGGGGCAATAATGAAAAACTGTTTTTT. It translates to CASSPFSPTGGNNEKLFF.

This clonotype was detected ten times or more. This rearrangement joins TRBV25-1 to TRBJ2-2; D is uncertain. CDR1 and CDR2 from the germline V gene are MGHDK and SYGVNS. Trimming removed 0 bases at V and 7 bases at J, with 6 bases between. This CDR3 spans 13 amino acids. The CDR3 sequence is CASSEYRHGELFF. In DNA, the CDR3 is TGTGCCAGCAGTGAATATCGTCACGGGGAGCTGTTTTTT.

This clonotype was counted ten times or more. This chain connects TRBV15 to TRBJ2-3, with 9 bases matching TRBD2. There are 16 residues in the CDR3. Germline V gene sequence: CDR1 LNHNV, CDR2 YYDKDF (reference sequence). Unmatched junction bases numbered 5, after V lost 2 bases and J lost 2 bases. This CDR3 reads CATSRLGLAFTDTQYF. The CDR3 nucleotides are TGTGCCACCAGCAGACTAGGACTAGCGTTCACAGATACGCAGTATTTT.